This T cell receptor beta chain originates from a study of human T cells and chemical hapten exposure. V shed 2 bases and J shed 0 bases, with 11 bases lying between them. The CDR3 spans 14 residues. Germline V CDR1 and CDR2: DFQATT, SNEGSKA (reference sequence). As for time point: patch test 1, 2 weeks after DPC sensitization. Treatment: therapeutic diphenylcyclopropenone sensitization with weekly scalp DPC. TCRdb ran MiXCR on the RACE reads and lists one entry per CDR3 protein. The data contain around 380,000 distinct CDR3 sequences, nearly 5% of them singletons. This clonotype was detected ten times or more.

The chain uses TRBV20-1 and TRBJ2-7; D call uncertain. This specimen was whole blood, taken in connection with sensitization to the hapten diphenylcyclopropenone (DPC). The receptor's source is a woman between 50 and 59 years old with alopecia areata. Some clones in this sample may be carry-over from other donors' samples. The CDR3 DNA reads as TGCAGTGCTAGAAATTATGGGGTCTCCTACGAGCAGTACTTC. Translating gives CSARNYGVSYEQYF.